This TCR beta chain was identified in a study of Tregs in tolerant kidney transplant recipients. Germline lookup yields CDR1 LNHDA and CDR2 SQIVND (reference sequence). This CDR3 is 13 amino acids long. The V and J ends lost 3 bases and 5 bases respectively, with 7 bases between them. The protocol was immunoSEQ multiplex PCR, while the TCRdb copy is restricted to in-frame clones and leaves out a portion. This table holds 45,000 to 55,000 clones. Notes on this clone: From the germline J gene comes the end of the CDR3, since the read stops 3 residues before it.

The sample was CD4+ T cells from blood, taken before the transplant. The rearrangement joins TRBV19 to TRBJ1-4; weak D call: TRBD1 (6 bases). This clonotype originated in a human donor who received a combined kidney and bone marrow transplant. CDR3 DNA, as far as it was read: TGTGCCAGTAGTATCACAGGGAATGAAAAA. Amino acid sequence: CASSITGNEK. The whole CDR3 protein is CASSITGNEKLFF.